The 28 T cell receptor beta chains below all came from one sample that was sequenced in a study of shared clonotypes between healthy human individuals. Measured with immunoSEQ multiplex PCR; TCRdb has only the in-frame clones, and not every one. This table has approximately 1.5 million clones, around 98% appearing once. The sample was naive CD4+ T cells sorted from blood. The subset denotes: CD45RA+ positively selected. These receptors all stem from a man aged 25-45 years in good health.

The chain couples TRBV18 to TRBJ1-5; the match to TRBD1 covers 9 bases. The length of the CDR3 is 16 residues. Germline V gene data show CDR1 as KGHSH and CDR2 as LQKENI. Unmatched junction bases numbered 8, after V lost 2 bases and J lost 6 bases. The CDR3 coding sequence is TGTGCCAGCTCACCAGGCGGGACAGGGTCGGGTCAGCCCCAGCATTTT. Residues: CASSPGGTGSGQPQHF.

This CDR3 is CASSWGRNYGYTF. For the CDR3, the DNA is TGTGCCAGCAGCTGGGGGAGAAACTATGGCTACACCTTC. The V call is TRBV5-6, the J call TRBJ1-2, with TRBD1 as a possible D gene (5 bases). The CDR3 contains 13 residues. Germline values: CDR1 SGHDT, CDR2 YYEEEE. Trimming left V 3 bases short and J 2 bases short, with 8 bases between.

This clone was seen just once. V and J are TRBV11-2 and TRBJ1-1; 7 bases line up with TRBD1. The CDR3 runs to 15 residues. The germline gives CDR1 SGHAT, CDR2 FQNNGV. V trimming: 1 base; J trimming: 5 bases; junction bases outside the gene matches: 7. CDR3 sequence: CASSLGLRGGTEAFF. The CDR3 DNA sequence: TGTGCCAGCAGCTTAGGTCTCAGGGGGGGGACTGAAGCTTTCTTT.

The chain combines TRBV27 with TRBJ1-5; D not certain. This CDR3 comprises 16 residues. Trimming shortened V by 2 bases and J by 0 bases, and 11 bases separated the two germline ends. Germline V gene sequence: CDR1 MNHEY, CDR2 SMNVEV (reference sequence). The CDR3: CASSLGRPYSNQPQHF. The DNA of the CDR3 is TGTGCCAGCAGTTTAGGACGACCTTATAGCAATCAGCCCCAGCATTTT.

The chain links TRBV6-5 to TRBJ2-1; the D is unclear. V was cut by 6 bases and J by 6 bases, with 6 bases left in between. Germline CDR1 and CDR2: MNHEY and SVGAGI. The CDR3 extends over 11 amino acids. The CDR3 region is CASSHGNEQFF. The CDR3 bases are TGTGCCAGCAGCCACGGCAATGAGCAGTTCTTC.

The V call is TRBV2, the J call TRBJ1-2, with D uncertain. This CDR3 region has 13 residues. V lost 4 bases and J lost 2, with 8 bases in between. Germline V gene sequence: CDR1 SNHLY, CDR2 FYNNEI. The CDR3: CASSVGGNYGYTF. For the CDR3, the DNA is TGTGCCAGCAGTGTGGGCGGGAACTATGGCTACACCTTC.

This chain joins TRBV2 and TRBJ2-1, with 7 bases matching TRBD1. There are 15 residues in the CDR3. V was clipped by 2 bases and J by 10 bases; unmatched bases: 11. Germline V gene lookup returns CDR1 SNHLY and CDR2 FYNNEI. The DNA of the CDR3 is TGTGCCAGCAGTGAAAACAAGGGGGCAATGAGGGAGCAGTTCTTC. Protein: CASSENKGAMREQFF.

This clone has a single count. This chain uses TRBV7-9 with TRBJ1-5; D not certain. The V end was cut by 2 bases, the J end by 3 bases, with 11 bases between. Germline V lookup: CDR1 SEHNR, CDR2 FQNEAQ (reference sequence). The CDR3 spans 15 residues. The CDR3 spells CASSLPPKANQPQHF. DNA of the CDR3: TGTGCCAGCAGCTTACCTCCAAAAGCCAATCAGCCCCAGCATTTT.

The chain carries TRBV27 and TRBJ2-5; possible D gene TRBD1, 5 bases. Germline CDR1 is MNHEY and CDR2 is SMNVEV (reference sequence). V lost 6 bases to trimming and J lost 3 bases, with 17 bases between them. The CDR3 totals 15 residues. The CDR3 here is CASRRKGRVEETQYF. CDR3 DNA: TGTGCCAGCAGGCGAAAGGGCAGGGTCGAAGAGACCCAGTACTTC.

CDR3: CASSAAQGLKSNQPQHF. DNA of the CDR3: TGTGCCAGCAGTGCCGCGCAGGGACTAAAAAGCAATCAGCCCCAGCATTTT. This chain uses TRBV28 with TRBJ1-5; D perhaps matches TRBD1 (5 bases). Germline CDR1 reads MDHEN; CDR2 reads SYDVKM. V was cut by 5 bases and J by 1 base, with 18 bases left in between. The length of the CDR3 is 17 residues.

The V call is TRBV23-1, the J call TRBJ2-3; 8 bases agree with TRBD1. TRBV23-1 is known as an ORF, though its function is uncertain. The V segment lost 4 bases and the J segment 2 bases; nucleotides outside the gene matches: 20. The CDR3 extends over 20 amino acids. CDR3 amino acids: CASSPPRVGTGTLNTDTQYF. DNA of the CDR3: TGCGCCAGCAGTCCCCCAAGGGTGGGGACAGGCACCCTAAACACAGATACGCAGTATTTT.

The J gene is TRBJ2-1, the V gene TRBV10-3; 13 nucleotides line up with TRBD2. The CDR3 length is 16 residues. The V segment lost 4 bases and the J segment 4 bases; nucleotides outside the gene matches: 4. The germline CDR1 and CDR2 sequences are ENHRY and SYGVKD. Here the CDR3 DNA reads TGTGCCATCAGTGGGGGACTAGCGGGATCTTACAATGAGCAGTTCTTC. Protein: CAISGGLAGSYNEQFF.

The chain recombines TRBV6-1 with TRBJ1-5, with 8 bases matching TRBD1. From germline, CDR1 is MNHNS and CDR2 SASEGT. The length of the CDR3 is 15 residues. The V and J ends lost 7 bases and 4 bases, in that order; junction bases with no gene match: 9. In nucleotides, the CDR3 is TGTGCCAGCAAACAAGGACAGGGTAAGAATCAGCCCCAGCATTTT. Translating it yields CASKQGQGKNQPQHF.

V is TRBV13 and J is TRBJ2-3, with D perhaps matching TRBD2 (5 bases). The CDR3 has 17 residues. CDR1 and CDR2 from the germline V gene are PRHDT and FYEKMQ (reference sequence). The germline V and J ends were trimmed by 5 bases and 6 bases, with 24 bases remaining between them. CDR3 residues: CASSAPPGAERGDTQYF. CDR3 sequence (DNA): TGTGCCAGCAGCGCTCCCCCCGGAGCGGAGCGCGGGGATACGCAGTATTTT.

This clone was seen just once. The chain employs TRBV28 and TRBJ2-1, with D maybe TRBD2 (6 bases). Trimming took 3 bases from V and 4 from J, leaving 16 bases between them. The CDR3 sequence is 16 residues long. In germline, CDR1 is MDHEN, CDR2 SYDVKM. CDR3 sequence (DNA): TGTGCCAGCAGTTTTTTCATTAGCGGAGCATACAATGAGCAGTTCTTC. Its protein product is CASSFFISGAYNEQFF. The variable domain in full, completed from reference TRBV28 and TRBJ2-1, reads DVKVTQSSRYLVKRTGEKVFLECVQDMDHENMFWYRQDPGLGLRLIYFSYDVKMKEKGDIPEGYSVSREKKERFSLILESASTNQTSMYLCASSFFISGAYNEQFFGPGTRLTVL.

Regarding this clone: This sample includes further DNA sequences coding for the same CDR3. The chain combines TRBV7-9 with TRBJ2-5, with D possibly TRBD1 on 6 matching bases. V lost 1 base and J lost 2, with 8 bases in between. Germline CDR1 is SEHNR and CDR2 is FQNEAQ (reference sequence). The CDR3 length is 14 residues. The CDR3: CASSLGTDQETQYF. The CDR3 coding sequence is TGTGCCAGCAGCTTAGGGACAGATCAAGAGACCCAGTACTTC.

V is TRBV5-1 and J is TRBJ2-2, with 7 positions matching TRBD1. This CDR3 region has 15 residues. The germline V gene encodes CDR1 SGHRS and CDR2 YFSETQ. V shed 4 bases, J shed 1 base, and the junction held 4 bases outside the gene matches. The chain's CDR3 is CASSNRGRNTGELFF. For the CDR3, the DNA is TGCGCCAGCAGCAACAGGGGTAGGAACACCGGGGAGCTGTTTTTT.

The chain combines TRBV10-3 with TRBJ2-2; 8 bases fit TRBD2. Germline V gene data show CDR1 as ENHRY and CDR2 as SYGVKD. V shed 7 bases, J shed 4 bases, and the junction held 11 bases outside the gene matches. The CDR3 loop spans 16 amino acids. The CDR3 nucleotides read TGTGCCATCACCCCTCATACGGGAGGGAGCACCGGGGAGCTGTTTTTT. This encodes CAITPHTGGSTGELFF.

Worth noting for this clone: The same CDR3 arises from other DNA sequences in this sample as well. The chain has TRBV7-2 and TRBJ1-1; D not resolved. Per germline, CDR1 SGHTA and CDR2 FQGNSA. The CDR3 consists of 13 residues. The V end lost 3 bases, the J end lost 0 bases, and 5 bases lay between the germline ends. The CDR3: CASSFDLNTEAFF. The CDR3 coding sequence is TGTGCCAGCAGCTTTGACCTGAACACTGAAGCTTTCTTT.

The gene calls are TRBV7-6 and TRBJ2-5; D uncertain. Per germline, CDR1 SGHVS and CDR2 FNYEAQ. The V end lost 1 base, the J end lost 5 bases, and 5 bases lay between the germline ends. The CDR3 is 12 amino acids. The CDR3 sequence: CASSLVEETQYF. In DNA form, the CDR3 reads TGTGCCAGCAGCTTAGTCGAGGAGACCCAGTACTTC. The whole variable domain, filled in from reference TRBV7-6 and TRBJ2-5, reads GAGVSQSPRYKVTKRGQDVALRCDPISGHVSLYWYRQALGQGPEFLTYFNYEAQQDKSGLPNDRFSAERPEGSISTLTIQRTEQRDSAMYRCASSLVEETQYFGPGTRLLVL.

The DNA for the CDR3 is TGTGCCAGCGGGGGACTAGCGGGAGCCACCGGGGAGCTGTTTTTT. Protein sequence: CASGGLAGATGELFF. This chain connects TRBV25-1 to TRBJ2-2; the match to TRBD2 covers 14 bases. The V and J ends lost 8 bases and 4 bases, in that order; junction bases with no gene match: 3. The germline V gene encodes CDR1 MGHDK and CDR2 SYGVNS. The CDR3 consists of 15 residues.

V and J are TRBV7-3 and TRBJ2-3; D gene ambiguous. The CDR3 length is 12 residues. CDR1 and CDR2 from the germline V gene are SGHTA and FQGTGA. The V gene lost 4 bases and the J gene lost 6 bases, with 8 bases spanning the gap. CDR3 nucleotide sequence: TGTGCCAGCAGCTCCTTGTCGGATACGCAGTATTTT. Translating it yields CASSSLSDTQYF.

The chain has TRBV4-1 and TRBJ2-2; D is unclear. This CDR3 contains 13 residues. Trimming cost V 7 bases and J 5 bases, with 11 bases left between them. Germline V CDR1 and CDR2: MGHRA, YSYEKL. CDR3 protein: CASTVSGTGELFF. The CDR3 bases are TGCGCCAGCACAGTGTCCGGGACCGGGGAGCTGTTTTTT.

The chain carries TRBV9 and TRBJ2-2; tentatively, D is TRBD1 or TRBD2 (5 bases each). Germline V CDR1 and CDR2: SGDLS, YYNGEE. V was pared by 4 bases and J by 8 bases, with 18 bases between. The CDR3 has 15 amino acids. CDR3 sequence (DNA): TGTGCCAGCAGCACCCCAAGAGGGGTTCGGGGGGAGCTGTTTTTT. This codes for CASSTPRGVRGELFF.

Notes on this clone: Other nucleotide sequences from this sample produce the same CDR3. The rearrangement joins TRBV9 to TRBJ2-2; D is possibly TRBD2 (6 bases). The V gene lost 0 bases and the J gene lost 2 bases, with 8 bases spanning the gap. Germline-derived CDR1 and CDR2 are SGDLS and YYNGEE. The CDR3 is 15 amino acids. CDR3 coding DNA: TGTGCCAGCAGCGTAGAAGGACTAAACACCGGGGAGCTGTTTTTT. Residues: CASSVEGLNTGELFF.

CDR3 coding DNA: TGCAGCGTTGAAGGGTTGGGGAGAGAGACCCAGTACTTC. This translates into CSVEGLGRETQYF. V usage is TRBV29-1 and J usage is TRBJ2-5; a possible D gene is TRBD2 (5 bases). The germline CDR1 and CDR2 sequences are SQVTM and ANQGSEA. This CDR3 spans 13 amino acids. Trimming removed 1 base at V and 4 bases at J, with 10 bases between.

Concerning this clone: This CDR3 is also generated by other DNA sequences in the sample. The rearrangement links TRBV5-1 to TRBJ1-4, with 8 bases identical to TRBD1. This CDR3 comprises 15 residues. The V gene end was trimmed by 1 base and the J gene end by 7 bases; junction bases not matched to a gene: 6. CDR1 SGHRS and CDR2 YFSETQ come from the germline V gene. Written as DNA, the CDR3 is TGCGCCAGCAGCTTGACCACAGGGGGTGGTGAAAAACTGTTTTTT. Translating gives CASSLTTGGGEKLFF.

This rearrangement joins TRBV5-1 to TRBJ1-4; 11 positions match TRBD1. The CDR3 is 14 amino acids. CDR1 and CDR2 (germline): SGHRS, YFSETQ. V lost 4 bases to trimming and J lost 6 bases; unmatched junction nucleotides: 2. The CDR3 here is CASSEGQGDEKLFF. CDR3 nucleotide sequence: TGCGCCAGCAGCGAGGGACAGGGGGATGAAAAACTGTTTTTT.